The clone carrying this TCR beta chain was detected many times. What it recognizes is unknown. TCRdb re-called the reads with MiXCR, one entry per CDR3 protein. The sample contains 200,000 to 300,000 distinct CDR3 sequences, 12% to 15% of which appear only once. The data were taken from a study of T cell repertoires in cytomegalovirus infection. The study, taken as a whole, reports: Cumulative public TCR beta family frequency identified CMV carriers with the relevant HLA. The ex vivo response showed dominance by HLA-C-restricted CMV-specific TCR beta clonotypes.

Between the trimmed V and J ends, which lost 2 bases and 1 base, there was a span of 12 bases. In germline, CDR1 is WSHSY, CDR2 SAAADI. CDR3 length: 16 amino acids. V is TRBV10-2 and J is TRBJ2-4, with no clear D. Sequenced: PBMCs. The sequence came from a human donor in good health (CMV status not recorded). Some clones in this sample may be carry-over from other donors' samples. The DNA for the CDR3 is TGCGCCAGCAGTGAGGGCAGGCAAGCGGCCAAAAACATTCAGTACTTC. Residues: CASSEGRQAAKNIQYF.